Below are 5 T cell receptor beta chains sequenced from a single sample in a study of long-term antiretroviral therapy in people with HIV. The assay, immunoSEQ v3.0, was run at survey level. The table came from immunoSEQ multiplex PCR; TCRdb's copy has only in-frame clones and leaves some out. The data hold 25,000 to 30,000 clones, with 82% observed a single time. This sample comprised unsorted PBMCs, obtained 2.9 years after starting antiretroviral therapy. Every receptor here comes from a man aged 50 to 60 with HIV.

This clone showed up just once. This chain links TRBV9 with TRBJ1-4, with 7 bases matching TRBD1. J gave up 7 bases and V 4 bases, and 10 bases lay outside the gene matches. CDR3 length: 15 residues. Per germline, CDR1 SGDLS and CDR2 YYNGEE. The chain's CDR3 is CASSLTGTAPEKLFF. In nucleotides, the CDR3 is TGTGCCAGCAGCTTAACCGGGACAGCACCTGAAAAACTGTTTTTT.

This clone was counted once. The rearrangement uses TRBV6-6 and TRBJ2-7; 10 bases map to TRBD1. V lost 6 bases and J lost 4; bases outside the gene matches: 9. This CDR3 is 15 amino acids long. Per the germline V gene, CDR1 is MNHNY and CDR2 is SVGAGI (reference sequence). DNA for the CDR3: TGTGCCAGCAGACGGGGGCGGGACAGGGGATACGAGCAGTACTTC. This codes for CASRRGRDRGYEQYF.

The gene calls are TRBV4-1 and TRBJ2-7; no clear D gene. V was pared by 3 bases and J by 7 bases, with 13 bases between. The CDR3 has 13 residues. The V gene's germline CDR1 is MGHRA and CDR2 YSYEKL. CDR3 amino acids: CASSHLDGPEQYF. The DNA for the CDR3 is TGCGCCAGCAGCCATCTCGACGGCCCAGAGCAGTACTTC.

The J gene is TRBJ2-6, the V gene TRBV11-1; D gene ambiguous. V was trimmed by 4 bases and J by 13 bases, leaving 11 bases between them. The CDR3 is made up of 12 amino acids. Per germline, CDR1 SGHAT and CDR2 FQDESV (reference sequence). The CDR3 protein is CASSSPPGVLTF. CDR3 DNA: TGTGCCAGCAGCTCCCCCCCTGGGGTCCTGACTTTC. Filled out from reference TRBV11-1 and TRBJ2-6, the complete variable domain reads EAEVAQSPRYKITEKSQAVAFWCDPISGHATLYWYRQILGQGPELLVQFQDESVVDDSQLPKDRFSAERLKGVDSTLKIQPAELGDSAMYLCASSSPPGVLTFGAGSRLTVL.

In its sample, this clone was seen once. This sequence joins TRBV7-8 and TRBJ1-2; a weak D match, TRBD1 (5 bases). This CDR3 has 14 amino acids. Trimming left V 6 bases short and J 4 bases short, with 15 bases between. Germline CDR1 and CDR2: SGHVS and FQNEAQ. The CDR3, as DNA: TGTGCCAGCAGACCCGGGGGGACTGCCTATGGCTACACCTTC. Amino acid sequence: CASRPGGTAYGYTF.